This T cell receptor (beta chain) was profiled in a study of breast tumors, draining lymph nodes, adjacent tissues. CDR3 length: 16 amino acids. Trimming cost V 6 bases and J 8 bases; bases outside gene matches: 9. Germline V CDR1 and CDR2: SGHTA, FQGNSA. This clonotype was detected many times. TCRdb reanalysed the multiplex PCR reads using MiXCR and keeps one entry per CDR3 protein. In the table there are more than 50,000 distinct CDR3 sequences, less than 60% of which are singletons. The V and J genes are TRBV7-2 and TRBJ2-1; 14 nucleotides match TRBD2. Material for sequencing was breast tumor tissue. The clonotype comes from a female donor with breast cancer. Some clones in this sample may be carry-over from other donors' samples. The CDR3: CASSPRTSGRRDEQFF. The CDR3 coding sequence is TGTGCCAGCAGTCCGCGGACTAGCGGGAGGAGGGATGAGCAGTTCTTC.